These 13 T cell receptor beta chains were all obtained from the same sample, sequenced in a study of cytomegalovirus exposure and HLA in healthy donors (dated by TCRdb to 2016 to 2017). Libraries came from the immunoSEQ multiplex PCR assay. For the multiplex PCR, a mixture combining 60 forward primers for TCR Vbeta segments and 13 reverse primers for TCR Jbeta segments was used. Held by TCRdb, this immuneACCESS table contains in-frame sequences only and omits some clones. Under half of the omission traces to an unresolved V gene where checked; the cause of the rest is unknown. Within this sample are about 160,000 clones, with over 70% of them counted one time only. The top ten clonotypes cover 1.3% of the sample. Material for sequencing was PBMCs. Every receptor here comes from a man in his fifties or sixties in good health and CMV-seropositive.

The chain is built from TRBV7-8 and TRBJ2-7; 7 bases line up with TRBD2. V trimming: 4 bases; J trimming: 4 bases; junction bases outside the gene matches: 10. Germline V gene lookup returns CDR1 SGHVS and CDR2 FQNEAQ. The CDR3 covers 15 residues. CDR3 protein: CASSSSLRGLYEQYF. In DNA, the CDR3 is TGTGCCAGCAGCTCCTCTCTGCGGGGGTTATACGAGCAGTACTTC.

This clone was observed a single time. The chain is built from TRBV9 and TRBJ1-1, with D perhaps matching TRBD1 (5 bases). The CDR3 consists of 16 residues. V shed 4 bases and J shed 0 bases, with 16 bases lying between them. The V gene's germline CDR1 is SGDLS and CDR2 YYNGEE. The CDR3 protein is CASSPTGVFMNTEAFF. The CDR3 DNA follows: TGTGCCAGCAGCCCTACAGGAGTCTTCATGAACACTGAAGCTTTCTTT.

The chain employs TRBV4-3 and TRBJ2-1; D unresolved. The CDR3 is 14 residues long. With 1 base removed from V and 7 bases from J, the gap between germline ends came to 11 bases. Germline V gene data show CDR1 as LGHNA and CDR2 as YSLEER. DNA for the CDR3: TGCGCCAGCAGCCAAGCCCCTTGGGCGAATGAGCAGTTCTTC. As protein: CASSQAPWANEQFF.

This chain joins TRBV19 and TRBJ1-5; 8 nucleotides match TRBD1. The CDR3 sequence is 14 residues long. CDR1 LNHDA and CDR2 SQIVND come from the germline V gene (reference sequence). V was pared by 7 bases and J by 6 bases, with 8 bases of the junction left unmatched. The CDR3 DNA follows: TGTGCCAGTAAATCGGGCAGGGGGCCTCAGCCCCAGCATTTT. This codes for CASKSGRGPQPQHF.

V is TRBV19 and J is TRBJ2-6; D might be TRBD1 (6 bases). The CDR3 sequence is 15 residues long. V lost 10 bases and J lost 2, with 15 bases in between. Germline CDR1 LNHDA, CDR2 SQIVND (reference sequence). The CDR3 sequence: CATRDNQPGANVLTF. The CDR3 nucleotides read TGTGCCACCCGGGACAACCAGCCTGGGGCCAACGTCCTGACTTTC. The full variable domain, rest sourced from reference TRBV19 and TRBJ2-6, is DGGITQSPKYLFRKEGQNVTLSCEQNLNHDAMYWYRQDPGQGLRLIYYSQIVNDFQKGDIAEGYSVSREKKESFPLTVTSAQKNPTAFYLCATRDNQPGANVLTFGAGSRLTVL.

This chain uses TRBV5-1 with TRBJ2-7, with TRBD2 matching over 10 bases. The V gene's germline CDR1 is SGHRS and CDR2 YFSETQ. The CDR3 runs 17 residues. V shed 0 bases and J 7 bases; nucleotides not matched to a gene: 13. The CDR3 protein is CASSLEASGGAFGEQYF. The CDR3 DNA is TGCGCCAGCAGCTTGGAAGCCAGCGGGGGGGCCTTCGGAGAGCAGTACTTC.

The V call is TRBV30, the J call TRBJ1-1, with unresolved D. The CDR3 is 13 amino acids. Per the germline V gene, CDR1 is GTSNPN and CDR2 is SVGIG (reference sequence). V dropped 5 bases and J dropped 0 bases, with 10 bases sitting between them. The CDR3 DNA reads TGTGCCTGGGAGAGAGCGGTGAACACTGAAGCTTTCTTT. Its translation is CAWERAVNTEAFF.

For the CDR3, the DNA is TGTGCCAGCAGCCCACAGTATATGAACACTGAAGCTTTCTTT. As protein: CASSPQYMNTEAFF. The V and J genes are TRBV7-2 and TRBJ1-1; no reliable D call. CDR1 is SGHTA and CDR2 is FQGNSA in the germline V gene. This CDR3 has 14 amino acids. The V gene lost 5 bases and the J gene lost 0 bases, with 10 bases spanning the gap.

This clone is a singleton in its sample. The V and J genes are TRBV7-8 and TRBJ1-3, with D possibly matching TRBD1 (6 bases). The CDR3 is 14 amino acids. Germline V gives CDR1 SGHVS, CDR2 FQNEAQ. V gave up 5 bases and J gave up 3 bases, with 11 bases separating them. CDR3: CASSQGTSGNTIYF. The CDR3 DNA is TGTGCCAGCAGCCAGGGGACCAGTGGAAACACCATATATTTT.

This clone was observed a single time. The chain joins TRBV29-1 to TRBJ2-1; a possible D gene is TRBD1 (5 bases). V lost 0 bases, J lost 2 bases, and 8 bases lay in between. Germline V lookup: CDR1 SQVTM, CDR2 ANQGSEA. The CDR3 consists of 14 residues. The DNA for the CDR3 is TGCAGCGTTGAAGAGAAGGGGCCCTACAATGAGCAGTTCTTC. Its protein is CSVEEKGPYNEQFF.

CDR3 residues: CASSQYRGLKPQHF. The CDR3, as DNA: TGCGCCAGCAGCCAATACAGGGGGCTGAAGCCCCAGCATTTT. The chain uses TRBV4-1 and TRBJ1-5, with TRBD1 matching over 9 bases. The CDR3 extends over 14 amino acids. V dropped 2 bases and J dropped 8; count of bases not matched to a gene: 4. Germline CDR1 is MGHRA and CDR2 is YSYEKL.

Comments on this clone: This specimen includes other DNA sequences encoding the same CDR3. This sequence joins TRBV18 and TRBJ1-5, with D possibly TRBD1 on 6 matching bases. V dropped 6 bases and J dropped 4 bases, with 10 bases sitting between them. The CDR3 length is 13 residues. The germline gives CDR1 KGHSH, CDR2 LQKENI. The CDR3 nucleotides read TGTGCCAGCTCGCTGGACAGAAATCAGCCCCAGCATTTT. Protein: CASSLDRNQPQHF.

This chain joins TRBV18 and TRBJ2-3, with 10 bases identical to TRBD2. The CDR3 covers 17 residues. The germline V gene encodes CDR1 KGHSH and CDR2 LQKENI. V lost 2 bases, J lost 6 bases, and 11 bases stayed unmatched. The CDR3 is CASSPVGAGGPGDTQYF. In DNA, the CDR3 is TGTGCCAGCTCACCAGTAGGAGCGGGAGGGCCAGGGGATACGCAGTATTTT.